The T cell receptor beta chain described here comes from a study of human T cells and chemical hapten exposure. TCRdb itself ran the RACE reads through MiXCR, one entry per CDR3 protein. The table includes some 400,000 distinct CDR3 sequences, approximately 5.1% detected once. This clonotype was detected ten times or more. Time point of the sample: patch test 1, 2 weeks after DPC sensitization. Treatment here: therapeutic diphenylcyclopropenone sensitization with weekly scalp DPC. The ends were cut back, 4 bases at V and 8 bases at J, with 8 bases in the middle. The CDR3 has 12 amino acids. The source of this sequence is a woman aged 50 to 60 with alopecia areata. Some clones in this sample may be carry-over from other donors' samples. V is TRBV12-3 or TRBV12-4 and J is TRBJ2-2; D is perhaps TRBD2 (5 bases). This specimen consisted of whole blood, obtained in connection with sensitization to the hapten diphenylcyclopropenone (DPC). CDR3 region: CASSSSLGELFF. CDR3 DNA sequence: TGTGCCAGCAGTTCTAGCCTGGGGGAGCTGTTTTTT.